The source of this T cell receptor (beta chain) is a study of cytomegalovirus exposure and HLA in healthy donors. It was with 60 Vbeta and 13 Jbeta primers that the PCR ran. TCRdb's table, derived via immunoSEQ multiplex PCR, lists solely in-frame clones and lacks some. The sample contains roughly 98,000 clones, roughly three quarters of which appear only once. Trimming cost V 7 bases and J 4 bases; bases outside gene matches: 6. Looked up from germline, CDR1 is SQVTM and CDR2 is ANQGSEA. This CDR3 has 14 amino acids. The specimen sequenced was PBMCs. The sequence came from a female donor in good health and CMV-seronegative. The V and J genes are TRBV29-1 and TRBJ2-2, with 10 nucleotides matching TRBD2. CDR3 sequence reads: CSADLAGVTGELFF. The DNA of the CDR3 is TGCAGCGCGGACCTAGCGGGAGTCACCGGGGAGCTGTTTTTT.